A single sample gave rise to the 27 T cell receptor beta chains below, sequenced in a study of response to subunit inactivated influenza vaccine. TCRdb called the RT-PCR reads again in MiXCR, with one record for every CDR3 protein. In the table there are hundreds of thousands of distinct CDR3 sequences, 13% to 15% of which are singletons. Sequencing was performed on PBMCs from blood, taken 14 to 15 days before vaccination. Receptors originate from a middle-aged man who received an inactivated influenza vaccine.

This clonotype was counted only a few times. This sequence joins TRBV18 and TRBJ2-5, with D perhaps matching TRBD2 (5 bases). The germline CDR1 and CDR2 sequences are KGHSH and LQKENI. V was cut by 4 bases and J by 5 bases, with 14 bases left in between. CDR3 length: 14 residues. CDR3 protein: CASSRPGVRETQYF. The CDR3 coding sequence is TGTGCCAGCTCACGTCCCGGGGTCCGGGAGACCCAGTACTTC.

This clonotype showed up many times. The chain employs TRBV5-5 and TRBJ1-5; weak D call: TRBD1 (5 bases). Germline V gene sequence: CDR1 SGHKS, CDR2 YYEKEE (reference sequence). CDR3 length equals 16 residues. Trimming took 5 bases from V and 0 from J, leaving 15 bases between them. The CDR3 is CASSFLSGDSNQPQHF. CDR3 nucleotide sequence: TGTGCCAGCAGTTTTTTGTCGGGGGATAGCAATCAGCCCCAGCATTTT.

The chain is built from TRBV6-1 and TRBJ2-5, with D possibly matching TRBD2 (5 bases). Trimming left V 2 bases short and J 5 bases short, with 15 bases between. This CDR3 comprises 15 residues. Germline lookup yields CDR1 MNHNS and CDR2 SASEGT. In nucleotides, the CDR3 is TGTGCCAGCAGTGAACTCGGGGTAATCCCCGAGACCCAGTACTTC. It encodes CASSELGVIPETQYF.

The CDR3 DNA reads as TGTGCCAGCAGCTTAGTCAAGGGATCCTACGAGCAGTACTTC. It is translated as CASSLVKGSYEQYF. The gene calls are TRBV7-2 and TRBJ2-7; D call uncertain. CDR1 is SGHTA and CDR2 is FQGNSA in the germline V gene. The V gene lost 1 base and the J gene lost 1 base, with 8 bases spanning the gap. The CDR3 consists of 14 residues. The full variable domain, its missing parts supplied by reference TRBV7-2 and TRBJ2-7, is GAGVSQSPSNKVTEKGKDVELRCDPISGHTALYWYRQSLGQGLEFLIYFQGNSAPDKSGLPSDRFSAERTGGSVSTLTIQRTQQEDSAVYLCASSLVKGSYEQYFGPGTRLTVT.

The chain carries TRBV24-1 and TRBJ2-1; weak D call: TRBD2 (7 bases). Trimming took off 4 bases at V and 4 bases at J, with 16 bases between the two ends. Germline lookup yields CDR1 KGHDR and CDR2 SFDVKD. This CDR3 comprises 16 residues. The CDR3 here is CATSDPGRDTYNEQFF. DNA for the CDR3: TGTGCCACCAGTGACCCGGGGAGGGACACATACAATGAGCAGTTCTTC.

This chain links TRBV15 with TRBJ2-4; D is uncertain. Germline values: CDR1 LNHNV, CDR2 YYDKDF (reference sequence). This CDR3 has 15 amino acids. V dropped 0 bases and J dropped 7 bases, with 13 bases sitting between them. The CDR3 DNA sequence: TGTGCCACCAGCAGAGATCTTACAGCTCGGAACATTCAGTACTTC. This gives the protein CATSRDLTARNIQYF.

This chain links TRBV4-2 with TRBJ2-7, with 7 bases fitting TRBD2. Per germline, CDR1 LGHNA and CDR2 YNFKEQ. The trim removed 5 bases at V and 3 bases at J, leaving 10 bases unmatched. The CDR3 loop spans 15 amino acids. CDR3 DNA: TGTGCCAGCAGCGGCATAACGGGCGGGGGCTACGAGCAGTACTTC. It specifies CASSGITGGGYEQYF.

This clonotype was seen more than once but under ten times. The gene calls are TRBV6-2 or TRBV6-3 and TRBJ2-7; 9 bases agree with TRBD1. The CDR3 totals 15 residues. Germline values: CDR1 MNHEY, CDR2 SVGEGT. V lost 6 bases, J lost 2 bases, and 8 bases stayed unmatched. Here the CDR3 DNA reads TGTGCCAGCAGAGAGCCGGGACAGGGCCCCTACGAGCAGTACTTC. Translation gives CASREPGQGPYEQYF.

This clonotype was seen more than once but under ten times. This chain connects TRBV20-1 to TRBJ1-5, with a possible D match to TRBD1 (5 bases). Deletions cut 0 bases from V and 0 bases from J, with 15 bases between. Germline CDR1 and CDR2: DFQATT and SNEGSKA (reference sequence). CDR3 length equals 17 residues. In DNA, the CDR3 is TGCAGTGCTAGAGATCTTAGAGACAGATATAGCAATCAGCCCCAGCATTTT. Its protein product is CSARDLRDRYSNQPQHF.

This clonotype was seen a handful of times. This sequence joins TRBV5-1 and TRBJ2-3; 7 bases line up with TRBD1. The CDR3 length is 15 residues. The germline V gene encodes CDR1 SGHRS and CDR2 YFSETQ. V lost 7 bases to trimming and J lost 1 base; unmatched junction nucleotides: 9. The CDR3 nucleotides read TGCGCCAGCGGCAACAGGGGCGCCGGCACAGATACGCAGTATTTT. Translation gives CASGNRGAGTDTQYF.

This clonotype was seen at least ten times. The CDR3 spells CASSPRDGLATGELFF. The CDR3 nucleotides read TGTGCCAGCTCACCACGGGATGGACTAGCTACCGGGGAGCTGTTTTTT. The chain recombines TRBV18 with TRBJ2-2; 8 bases line up with TRBD2. The V segment lost 1 base and the J segment 5 bases; nucleotides outside the gene matches: 6. Looked up from germline, CDR1 is KGHSH and CDR2 is LQKENI. This CDR3 comprises 16 residues.

As to this clonotype: This likely comes from a read error, as the CDR3 has no conserved phenylalanine or tryptophan at its end. The rearrangement uses TRBV7-3 and TRBJ1-1; a possible D gene is TRBD1 (5 bases). The CDR3 has 14 residues. Germline V gene data show CDR1 as SGHTA and CDR2 as FQGTGA. The V gene lost 5 bases and the J gene lost 6 bases, with 16 bases spanning the gap. The CDR3, as DNA: TGTGCCAGCAGCCCCGACGGGCGGGGGTCTGAAGCTTTCCTT. The encoded protein is CASSPDGRGSEAFL.

The rearrangement links TRBV11-2 to TRBJ2-7; no clear D. Trimming took 4 bases from V and 0 from J, leaving 10 bases between them. Germline V gene lookup returns CDR1 SGHAT and CDR2 FQNNGV. This CDR3 has 14 residues. CDR3 residues: CASSSLKFSYEQYF. The CDR3 DNA sequence: TGTGCCAGCAGCTCCCTGAAATTCTCCTACGAGCAGTACTTC.

This clonotype was seen only a few times. The CDR3 nucleotides read TGCAGTGCTAGGGGTTTGGCCGGCGAAGAGACCCAGTACTTC. Protein product: CSARGLAGEETQYF. The genes are TRBV20-1 and TRBJ2-5; no definite D call. V shed 3 bases and J shed 3 bases, with 14 bases lying between them. The CDR3 consists of 14 residues. Germline V gene sequence: CDR1 DFQATT, CDR2 SNEGSKA (reference sequence).

The chain combines TRBV7-9 with TRBJ2-1, with 11 nucleotides matching TRBD2. Germline assignment: CDR1 SEHNR and CDR2 FQNEAQ (reference sequence). V gave up 3 bases and J gave up 16 bases; unmatched junction bases: 14. The CDR3 totals 15 residues. Here the CDR3 DNA reads TGTGCCAGCAGCTTGTCAGATCTCCTAGCGGGAGGCTTATTCTTC. Protein: CASSLSDLLAGGLFF.

V and J are TRBV29-1 and TRBJ1-2; possibly TRBD1 for D (6 bases). The CDR3 covers 14 residues. V shed 4 bases and J shed 1 base, with 13 bases lying between them. Germline CDR1 reads SQVTM; CDR2 reads ANQGSEA. DNA for the CDR3: TGCAGCGTTGTAGGGGGGACAATTAACTATGGCTACACCTTC. It specifies CSVVGGTINYGYTF.

The chain recombines TRBV5-1 with TRBJ2-2, with D unresolved. CDR1 SGHRS and CDR2 YFSETQ come from the germline V gene. V was trimmed by 0 bases and J by 1 base, leaving 13 bases between them. The CDR3 is made up of 17 amino acids. The CDR3 region has the DNA TGCGCCAGCAGCTTGGGCGGCAGCCCCGTGAACACCGGGGAGCTGTTTTTT. Protein sequence: CASSLGGSPVNTGELFF.

This clonotype has only a few counts. DNA for the CDR3: TGCGCCAGCAGCCAAGATGCCACAGGGATGTCAGTAGGGGAGACCCAGTACTTC. Encoded protein: CASSQDATGMSVGETQYF. The chain recombines TRBV4-3 with TRBJ2-5, with a possible D match to TRBD1 (6 bases). The V gene lost 0 bases and the J gene lost 5 bases, with 22 bases spanning the gap. Germline CDR1 LGHNA, CDR2 YSLEER. The CDR3 sequence is 18 residues long.

This clonotype was counted ten times or more. The chain carries TRBV25-1 and TRBJ1-2; TRBD1 is a possible D gene (6 bases). Trimming left V 3 bases short and J 8 bases short, with 13 bases between. This CDR3 has 13 residues. Germline V gene lookup returns CDR1 MGHDK and CDR2 SYGVNS. CDR3 bases: TGTGCCAGCAGTGAGGCAGGGGAAGTGGGCTACACCTTC. Encoded protein: CASSEAGEVGYTF.

The rearrangement joins TRBV6-1 to TRBJ2-5; 14 nucleotides align to TRBD2. The CDR3 consists of 18 residues. CDR1 MNHNS and CDR2 SASEGT come from the germline V gene. V was clipped by 1 base and J by 1 base; unmatched bases: 5. The CDR3 region is CASSEGLAGGRIQETQYF. Written as DNA, the CDR3 is TGTGCCAGCAGTGAAGGACTAGCGGGGGGGCGTATCCAAGAGACCCAGTACTTC.

This clonotype was detected a few times. This chain links TRBV7-2 with TRBJ1-2, with D perhaps TRBD1 (6 bases). V was cut by 3 bases and J by 4 bases, with 18 bases left in between. Per the germline V gene, CDR1 is SGHTA and CDR2 is FQGNSA. This CDR3 contains 16 residues. The CDR3 DNA sequence: TGTGCCAGCAGCTTTCAATCCGGACGGACAGTCTATGGCTACACCTTC. Amino acid sequence: CASSFQSGRTVYGYTF.

This clonotype was observed a single time. At one boundary the junction diverges from the germline segment, which might be a read error. The chain recombines TRBV6-2 or TRBV6-3 with TRBJ2-3, with D unresolved. This CDR3 contains 18 residues. Germline CDR1 and CDR2: MNHEY and SVGEGT. The CDR3 DNA reads TGTGCCAGCAGTTACTCGGTTGGACGGGCCCCACCCACAGCTACGCAGTATTTT. Amino acid sequence: CASSYSVGRAPPTATQYF.

This clonotype was detected a few times. The chain is built from TRBV30 and TRBJ2-7; possible D gene TRBD2, 6 bases. CDR1 is GTSNPN, CDR2 SVGIG, per germline (reference sequence). The V gene lost 7 bases and the J gene lost 7 bases, with 14 bases spanning the gap. This CDR3 is built from 11 residues. Here the CDR3 DNA reads TGTGCCTTTACGGGACTTCGTGAGCAGTACTTC. Its translation: CAFTGLREQYF.

The rearrangement joins TRBV4-1 to TRBJ1-4; TRBD1 is a possible D gene (5 bases). The V end lost 0 bases, the J end lost 8 bases, and 16 bases lay between the germline ends. Per germline, CDR1 MGHRA and CDR2 YSYEKL. CDR3 length equals 16 residues. CDR3 nucleotides: TGCGCCAGCAGCCAAGATTTAGCCAGAGGGGAAGAAAAACTGTTTTTT. Its protein product is CASSQDLARGEEKLFF.

J is TRBJ2-5 and V is TRBV28; D tentatively fits TRBD1 or TRBD2 (5 bases each). Germline loops: CDR1 MDHEN, CDR2 SYDVKM. V was shortened by 5 bases and J by 4 bases, with 14 bases between the two germline ends. The CDR3 has 14 amino acids. As DNA, the CDR3 is TGTGCCAGCAGTCACTGGGGGTCCAGAGAGACCCAGTACTTC. This gives the protein CASSHWGSRETQYF. The whole variable domain, filled in from reference TRBV28 and TRBJ2-5, reads DVKVTQSSRYLVKRTGEKVFLECVQDMDHENMFWYRQDPGLGLRLIYFSYDVKMKEKGDIPEGYSVSREKKERFSLILESASTNQTSMYLCASSHWGSRETQYFGPGTRLLVL.

The rearrangement uses TRBV12-3 or TRBV12-4 and TRBJ2-3, with 7 positions matching TRBD2. V was pared by 5 bases and J by 0 bases, with 5 bases of the junction left unmatched. The CDR3 is made up of 15 amino acids. The chain's CDR3 is CASSRLAVSTDTQYF. The CDR3, as DNA: TGTGCCAGCAGTCGCCTAGCGGTCAGCACAGATACGCAGTATTTT.

This clonotype showed up many times. The chain joins TRBV7-9 to TRBJ2-1, with 9 bases aligning to TRBD1. V lost 7 bases and J lost 9; bases outside the gene matches: 13. This CDR3 spans 15 amino acids. Germline CDR1 reads SEHNR; CDR2 reads FQNEAQ (reference sequence). The CDR3 reads CASMKSGTGRSEQFF. In DNA form, the CDR3 reads TGTGCCAGCATGAAATCCGGGACAGGGAGGAGTGAGCAGTTCTTC.